The rows below give T cell receptor beta chains drawn from one sample of a study of cytomegalovirus exposure and HLA in healthy donors. Here immunoSEQ multiplex PCR was the method, and the copy in TCRdb shows in-frame clones only, minus some. Among under 200,000 clones, about 85% were seen once, and the ten largest hold 1.5% to 2.5%. The sequenced sample consisted of PBMCs. These receptors all stem from a man aged 18 to 29 in good health and CMV-seronegative. CDR3s include the opening cysteine and the closing phenylalanine or tryptophan. Fields, in order: CDR3 DNA, CDR3 protein, V gene, CDR3 length, D gene, clone size, J gene. A D gene is named only where the DNA matches it firmly. Rows give clone size only sometimes, using once, few, many, or a class for an expanded clone.

TGTGCCAGCAGTGGTGGGACAGCCGTAGAGACCCAGTACTTC,CASSGGTAVETQYF,TRBV2,14,TRBD1,-,TRBJ2-5
TGTGCCAGCTCACCCCTTGAGGGGGTCGGCTATGGCTACACCTTC,CASSPLEGVGYGYTF,TRBV18,15,-,few,TRBJ1-2
TGTGCCAGCAGCTTAGGAGGGCCTATTTACGAGCAGTACTTC,CASSLGGPIYEQYF,TRBV7-8,14,-,-,TRBJ2-7
TGTGCCAGCAGCTTATTGGGGACTGTTGAGCAGTACTTC,CASSLLGTVEQYF,TRBV7-9,13,-,-,TRBJ2-7
TGTGCCAGCAGCCACAGGGGGCCCGGGGAGCTGTTTTTT,CASSHRGPGELFF,TRBV5-6,13,TRBD1,-,TRBJ2-2
TGCGCCAGCAGCTTGGTAGGGGCGATTAATGAAAAACTGTTTTTT,CASSLVGAINEKLFF,TRBV5-1,15,-,-,TRBJ1-4
TGTGCCAGCAGCTTGGGAGGAAGCACTGAAGCTTTCTTT,CASSLGGSTEAFF,TRBV5-6,13,-,few,TRBJ1-1
TGTGCCAGCAGCCAAGGACAGGGGGCTCACGAGCAGTACTTC,CASSQGQGAHEQYF,TRBV14,14,TRBD1,-,TRBJ2-7
TGTGCCAGCAGCTTGACAGGGTACAATGGCTACACCTTC,CASSLTGYNGYTF,TRBV5-4,13,-,-,TRBJ1-2
TGTGCCAGCAGACTCGGTCGGGCCGGGGAGCTGTTTTTT,CASRLGRAGELFF,TRBV7-2,13,-,-,TRBJ2-2
TGTGCCAGCAGCTTAGGGGGACAGACAGCCGGGCCTAACTATGGCTACACCTTC,CASSLGGQTAGPNYGYTF,TRBV7-8,18,TRBD1,-,TRBJ1-2
TGTGCCAGCAGCACTTCGACAGGGGTGAACACTGAAGCTTTCTTT,CASSTSTGVNTEAFF,TRBV7-9,15,TRBD1,-,TRBJ1-1
TGTGCCAGCAGCTTAGTTCCGTTCTCCTACAATGAGCAGTTCTTC,CASSLVPFSYNEQFF,TRBV7-8,15,-,-,TRBJ2-1
TGTGCCAGCTCACCAGGAGCGAACGGCAACAATGAGCAGTTCTTC,CASSPGANGNNEQFF,TRBV18,15,-,-,TRBJ2-1
TGTGCCTGGAGCTTTGACAGGGCACAAGAGCAGTACTTC,CAWSFDRAQEQYF,TRBV30,13,TRBD1,-,TRBJ2-7
TGTGCCAGCAGCCCTAAGGGACTTAAAAGGGACACCGGGGAGCTGTTTTTT,CASSPKGLKRDTGELFF,TRBV16,17,-,-,TRBJ2-2
TGCGCCAGCAGCTACGACAGGGTCTACGAGCAGTACTTC,CASSYDRVYEQYF,TRBV5-1,13,TRBD1,-,TRBJ2-7
TGTGCCAGCAGGACAGGGAGGATGAACACCGGGGAGCTGTTTTTT,CASRTGRMNTGELFF,TRBV7-2,15,-,-,TRBJ2-2
TGTGCCAGCAGCCGAGGTGGGGGGGGCGAGCAGTACTTC,CASSRGGGGEQYF,TRBV7-2,13,TRBD2,-,TRBJ2-7
TGTGCCAGCAGTTTATCGGCCAGGGGGCTCGGCTATGGCTACACCTTC,CASSLSARGLGYGYTF,TRBV28,16,TRBD1,-,TRBJ1-2
TGCGCCAGCAGCGTCGGTGGTCGCGAGACCTACGAGCAGTACTTC,CASSVGGRETYEQYF,TRBV5-1,15,-,once,TRBJ2-7
TGTGCCAGCCAGAGGTTAGGAGGACAGGCCCCTGGAGATACGCAGTATTTT,CASQRLGGQAPGDTQYF,TRBV9,17,TRBD1,-,TRBJ2-3
TGTGCCAGCAGGGTCGGGATGGGGTCCTACAATGAGCAGTTCTTC,CASRVGMGSYNEQFF,TRBV6-5,15,-,-,TRBJ2-1
TGCGCCAGCAGCTTGCGCATATTACAGGGGGCGGATGGGGCCAACGTCCTGACTTTC,CASSLRILQGADGANVLTF,TRBV5-1,19,TRBD1,-,TRBJ2-6
TGTGCCAGCAGCTCAAGGGCCGGGGGAAATGAGCAGTTCTTC,CASSSRAGGNEQFF,TRBV7-2,14,-,-,TRBJ2-1
TGCGCCAGCAGCCAAGAACCGGGATCTGGGGCCAACGTCCTGACTTTC,CASSQEPGSGANVLTF,TRBV4-1,16,-,-,TRBJ2-6